Presented here are 32 T cell receptor beta chains from one specimen sequenced in a study of shared clonotypes between healthy human individuals. Generated by immunoSEQ multiplex PCR, the TCRdb table keeps only in-frame clones and is missing some. The data show 330,000 or so clones, about 70% seen once. The sample was memory CD4+ T cells sorted from blood. Specified subset: CD45RA-negative fraction. The source of these receptors is a man younger than 40 in good health.

This sequence joins TRBV6-5 and TRBJ1-3, with D unresolved. This CDR3 spans 15 amino acids. The V gene's germline CDR1 is MNHEY and CDR2 SVGAGI. V lost 0 bases, J lost 4 bases, and 10 bases lay in between. The chain's CDR3 is CASSYSESVGNTIYF. CDR3 DNA: TGTGCCAGCAGTTACTCCGAGTCCGTAGGAAACACCATATATTTT.

This clone showed up just a few times. A much larger clone differs from this one at a single base, so this may be a read error. This sequence joins TRBV7-2 and TRBJ1-1; D gene unclear. Trimming took 5 bases from V and 2 from J, leaving 3 bases between them. The CDR3 has 11 amino acids. CDR1 and CDR2 (germline): SGHTA, FQGNSA. The CDR3 sequence is CASSLNTEAFF. CDR3 in DNA: TGTGCCAGCAGCCTAAACACTGAAGCTTTCTTT.

This rearrangement joins TRBV19 to TRBJ2-5; 9 nucleotides line up with TRBD1. CDR3 size: 15 residues. Germline V lookup: CDR1 LNHDA, CDR2 SQIVND (reference sequence). V dropped 4 bases and J dropped 4; count of bases not matched to a gene: 7. The CDR3 nucleotides read TGTGCCAGTAGTAAAGGGACAGGGTCGTCAGAGACCCAGTACTTC. Amino acid sequence: CASSKGTGSSETQYF. The whole variable domain, filled in from reference TRBV19 and TRBJ2-5, reads DGGITQSPKYLFRKEGQNVTLSCEQNLNHDAMYWYRQDPGQGLRLIYYSQIVNDFQKGDIAEGYSVSREKKESFPLTVTSAQKNPTAFYLCASSKGTGSSETQYFGPGTRLLVL.

The V gene is TRBV5-1, the J gene TRBJ2-5; 8 bases map to TRBD2. The CDR3 is 16 amino acids. V lost 0 bases to trimming and J lost 5 bases; unmatched junction nucleotides: 9. CDR1 and CDR2 from the germline V gene are SGHRS and YFSETQ. The DNA of the CDR3 is TGCGCCAGCAGCTTGGTAGGACTAGCCATTTCTGAGACCCAGTACTTC. Translation gives CASSLVGLAISETQYF.

In its sample, this clone was seen once. The V call is TRBV5-6, the J call TRBJ2-6; D is undetermined. Per the germline V gene, CDR1 is SGHDT and CDR2 is YYEEEE. V was clipped by 6 bases and J by 4 bases, with 11 bases between them. The CDR3 contains 14 residues. CDR3 coding DNA: TGTGCCAGCACGCTGTTTGAGGGGGCCAACGTCCTGACTTTC. Its translation: CASTLFEGANVLTF.

This clone was counted many times. This sequence joins TRBV4-1 and TRBJ1-5, with D tentatively TRBD1 (6 bases). Trimming pared 6 bases from V and 5 bases from J, leaving 17 bases between. Per germline, CDR1 MGHRA and CDR2 YSYEKL. The CDR3 has 15 amino acids. The CDR3 spells CASSRSRDTYQPQHF. In DNA, the CDR3 is TGCGCCAGCAGTCGTTCACGGGACACCTATCAGCCCCAGCATTTT.

The rearrangement links TRBV29-1 to TRBJ1-2; tentatively, D is TRBD1 (5 bases). Germline CDR1 and CDR2: SQVTM and ANQGSEA. Trimming took off 8 bases at V and 4 bases at J, with 14 bases between the two ends. The CDR3 has 12 amino acids. Written as DNA, the CDR3 is TGCAGCACGGACACGGGGGGCTATGGCTACACCTTC. Translation gives CSTDTGGYGYTF.

The CDR3 sequence is CASSLRGGRVTQYF. The CDR3 DNA is TGTGCCAGCAGTTTAAGAGGTGGGAGGGTAACCCAGTACTTC. V gene TRBV6-6 combines with J gene TRBJ2-5; 7 bases map to TRBD2. Unmatched junction bases numbered 10, after V lost 4 bases and J lost 8 bases. The CDR3 is 14 amino acids. Germline-derived CDR1 and CDR2 are MNHNY and SVGAGI (reference sequence).

About this clone itself: This specimen includes other DNA sequences encoding the same CDR3. This chain uses TRBV9 with TRBJ2-1, with TRBD2 identical over 7 bases. Germline V gene sequence: CDR1 SGDLS, CDR2 YYNGEE. The CDR3 has 15 amino acids. J was trimmed by 7 bases and V by 0 bases; bases with no gene match: 7. CDR3 amino acids: CASSVGSGTYNEQFF. The DNA of the CDR3 is TGTGCCAGCAGCGTAGGAAGCGGGACTTATAATGAGCAGTTCTTC. The full variable domain, rest sourced from reference TRBV9 and TRBJ2-1, is DSGVTQTPKHLITATGQRVTLRCSPRSGDLSVYWYQQSLDQGLQFLIQYYNGEERAKGNILERFSAQQFPDLHSELNLSSLELGDSALYFCASSVGSGTYNEQFFGPGTRLTVL.

A note on this clone: This likely reflects a read error, since a far larger clone is one base away. Other DNA sequences in the same sample also yield this CDR3. The chain recombines TRBV2 with TRBJ1-1; D is uncertain. The CDR3 is 14 amino acids. Germline CDR1 and CDR2: SNHLY and FYNNEI. The ends were cut back, 4 bases at V and 4 bases at J, with 13 bases in the middle. The CDR3 DNA reads as TGTGCCAGCAGTGTCTTGTGGGGTAGCACTGAAGCTTTCTTT. This sequence encodes CASSVLWGSTEAFF.

The chain uses TRBV4-1 and TRBJ2-1, with D unresolved. The germline CDR1 and CDR2 sequences are MGHRA and YSYEKL. The CDR3 is made up of 13 amino acids. V was trimmed by 3 bases and J by 6 bases, leaving 9 bases between them. CDR3 amino acids: CASSHPNGNEQFF. The CDR3 nucleotides read TGCGCCAGCAGCCACCCTAATGGCAATGAGCAGTTCTTC.

The V and J genes are TRBV18 and TRBJ1-5, with 11 nucleotides matching TRBD1. Germline CDR1 is KGHSH and CDR2 is LQKENI. The CDR3 has 15 residues. V lost 3 bases and J lost 9; bases outside the gene matches: 7. CDR3 DNA sequence: TGTGCCAGCTCACCGACCGGGACAGGGGGTCGGCCCCAGCATTTT. Its translation: CASSPTGTGGRPQHF.

The V and J genes are TRBV11-2 and TRBJ2-1, with a weak D call TRBD1 (6 bases). V lost 5 bases and J lost 8, with 10 bases in between. CDR1 and CDR2 from the germline V gene are SGHAT and FQNNGV. CDR3 length: 12 residues. In nucleotides, the CDR3 is TGTGCCAGCAGCCCCCAGGGGTATGAGCAGTTCTTC. Translation: CASSPQGYEQFF.

The chain employs TRBV6-5 and TRBJ2-2, with D perhaps matching TRBD2 (6 bases). The ends were cut back, 7 bases at V and 2 bases at J, with 14 bases in the middle. CDR3 size: 15 residues. Germline V gives CDR1 MNHEY, CDR2 SVGAGI. DNA of the CDR3: TGTGCCAGCACCAACCTCGGACTAAACACCGGGGAGCTGTTTTTT. Encoded protein: CASTNLGLNTGELFF.

The V gene is TRBV15, the J gene TRBJ1-1; possibly TRBD1 for D (6 bases). The germline gives CDR1 LNHNV, CDR2 YYDKDF (reference sequence). V dropped 1 base and J dropped 3 bases, with 18 bases sitting between them. The length of the CDR3 is 17 residues. The DNA of the CDR3 is TGTGCCACCAGCAGAGGGTTTACGGGGGGCGCGGACACTGAAGCTTTCTTT. Amino acids: CATSRGFTGGADTEAFF.

V is TRBV6-1 and J is TRBJ2-5; TRBD2 matches 12 bases. V was clipped by 3 bases and J by 4 bases; unmatched bases: 6. This CDR3 is built from 16 residues. CDR1 and CDR2 (germline): MNHNS, SASEGT. In nucleotides, the CDR3 is TGTGCCAGCAGTGAGGGGACTAGCGGGCTTCGAGAGACCCAGTACTTC. It encodes CASSEGTSGLRETQYF.

The rearrangement uses TRBV6-6 and TRBJ2-7; unclear D gene. This CDR3 spans 14 amino acids. Per germline, CDR1 MNHNY and CDR2 SVGAGI (reference sequence). V was clipped by 3 bases and J by 2 bases, with 11 bases between them. CDR3 sequence: CASSYDLGTYEQYF. The DNA of the CDR3 is TGTGCCAGCAGTTATGATCTGGGAACCTACGAGCAGTACTTC.

V is TRBV6-6 and J is TRBJ2-7, with no clear D. Trimming left V 2 bases short and J 5 bases short, with 7 bases between. The CDR3 runs 12 residues. The V gene's germline CDR1 is MNHNY and CDR2 SVGAGI (reference sequence). CDR3 nucleotides: TGTGCCAGCAGTTACGGTATGGACGAGCAGTACTTC. It specifies CASSYGMDEQYF.

The rearrangement joins TRBV11-2 to TRBJ2-2; D is ambiguous. Trimming pared 5 bases from V and 3 bases from J, leaving 10 bases between. The length of the CDR3 is 14 residues. Germline assignment: CDR1 SGHAT and CDR2 FQNNGV. The CDR3 DNA follows: TGTGCCAGCAGCCTAGTGAGTCACACCGGGGAGCTGTTTTTT. It encodes CASSLVSHTGELFF.

The CDR3 sequence: CASSFLGEQYF. CDR3 DNA: TGCGCCAGCAGCTTCCTAGGGGAGCAGTACTTC. The chain joins TRBV5-1 to TRBJ2-7, with D hard to call. Per the germline V gene, CDR1 is SGHRS and CDR2 is YFSETQ. The CDR3 covers 11 residues. V was trimmed by 2 bases and J by 7 bases, leaving 7 bases between them.

CDR3 bases: TGCGCCAGCAGCTTGGCTTTTGCGGCAGGGGGAGGCTACACCTTC. Protein: CASSLAFAAGGGYTF. J is TRBJ1-2 and V is TRBV5-1; TRBD1 aligns across 7 bases. Germline loops: CDR1 SGHRS, CDR2 YFSETQ. With 0 bases clipped from V and 8 bases from J, the junction kept 10 bases outside the gene matches. The CDR3 loop spans 15 amino acids.

The chain links TRBV14 to TRBJ1-1; D gene uncertain. Between the trimmed V and J ends, which lost 4 bases and 2 bases, there was a span of 5 bases. The CDR3 runs to 12 residues. Per germline, CDR1 SGHDN and CDR2 FVKESK. CDR3 bases: TGTGCCAGCAGCCTTAGCAACACTGAAGCTTTCTTT. This translates into CASSLSNTEAFF. The full variable domain, in which reference TRBV14 and TRBJ1-1 provide the parts outside the CDR3, is EAGVTQFPSHSVIEKGQTVTLRCDPISGHDNLYWYRRVMGKEIKFLLHFVKESKQDESGMPNNRFLAERTGGTYSTLKVQPAELEDSGVYFCASSLSNTEAFFGQGTRLTVV.

V is TRBV29-1 and J is TRBJ2-7, with 7 bases that match TRBD1. From germline, CDR1 is SQVTM and CDR2 ANQGSEA. The CDR3 runs to 11 residues. V was clipped by 7 bases and J by 8 bases; unmatched bases: 8. DNA for the CDR3: TGCAGCGCTCTTGACAGGGTCAAGCAGTACTTC. Amino acids: CSALDRVKQYF.

The V gene is TRBV4-3, the J gene TRBJ2-7, with D perhaps matching TRBD2 (6 bases). The ends were cut back, 0 bases at V and 3 bases at J, with 15 bases in the middle. The CDR3 covers 16 residues. Germline CDR1 reads LGHNA; CDR2 reads YSLEER. DNA for the CDR3: TGCGCCAGCAGCCAAGAACCGGATAGCGGACTCTACGAGCAGTACTTC. This sequence encodes CASSQEPDSGLYEQYF.

The chain joins TRBV19 to TRBJ2-1; 12 bases are shared with TRBD2. The CDR3 loop spans 14 amino acids. Germline-derived CDR1 and CDR2 are LNHDA and SQIVND (reference sequence). The V segment lost 5 bases and the J segment 8 bases; nucleotides outside the gene matches: 4. CDR3 in DNA: TGTGCCAGTAGTCTAGCGGGAGGGCCGTATGAGCAGTTCTTC. This sequence encodes CASSLAGGPYEQFF.

This clone was detected once. The genes are TRBV5-1 and TRBJ2-2; a weak D match, TRBD2 (6 bases). Germline lookup yields CDR1 SGHRS and CDR2 YFSETQ. Trimming took off 4 bases at V and 6 bases at J, with 19 bases between the two ends. The CDR3 contains 16 residues. This CDR3 reads CASSLGLEQRAGELFF. The DNA for the CDR3 is TGCGCCAGCAGCCTGGGGCTTGAACAGCGGGCCGGGGAGCTGTTTTTT.

The chain joins TRBV7-8 to TRBJ2-1, with TRBD2 matching over 15 bases. The CDR3 loop spans 20 amino acids. V shed 4 bases, J shed 8 bases, and the junction held 18 bases outside the gene matches. The germline CDR1 and CDR2 sequences are SGHVS and FQNEAQ. The CDR3 region is CASSSYPGLAGGLLADEQFF. CDR3 nucleotide sequence: TGTGCCAGCAGCTCATACCCGGGACTAGCGGGGGGTTTGCTAGCCGATGAGCAGTTCTTC.

The V and J genes are TRBV19 and TRBJ2-7; 8 bases match TRBD1. The CDR3 runs to 12 residues. V lost 7 bases, J lost 6 bases, and 5 bases stayed unmatched. CDR1 LNHDA and CDR2 SQIVND come from the germline V gene (reference sequence). CDR3 sequence reads: CASNQGAGEQYF. CDR3 DNA: TGTGCCAGTAATCAGGGGGCGGGCGAGCAGTACTTC.

This rearrangement joins TRBV5-4 to TRBJ2-3, with 7 bases identical to TRBD1. The CDR3 covers 16 residues. Per germline, CDR1 SGHNT and CDR2 YYREEE (reference sequence). With V trimmed by 4 bases and J by 2 bases, 10 bases remained unmatched. Here the CDR3 reads CASSTPTGDYTDTQYF. CDR3 nucleotides: TGTGCCAGCAGCACACCAACAGGGGATTACACAGATACGCAGTATTTT.

The chain joins TRBV4-3 to TRBJ2-3; D might be TRBD2 (5 bases). Trimming shortened V by 0 bases and J by 6 bases, and 7 bases separated the two germline ends. Germline CDR1 reads LGHNA; CDR2 reads YSLEER. CDR3 length: 13 residues. CDR3 DNA: TGCGCCAGCAGCCAAGATAGGAGGGATACGCAGTATTTT. This translates into CASSQDRRDTQYF.

The rearrangement joins TRBV7-6 to TRBJ1-2, with a possible D match to TRBD1 (5 bases). CDR3 length: 14 residues. The germline V and J ends were trimmed by 1 base and 8 bases, with 14 bases remaining between them. Germline CDR1 reads SGHVS; CDR2 reads FNYEAQ. For the CDR3, the DNA is TGTGCCAGCAGCTTAGACAGGTCGGGAGGGGGCTACACCTTC. Translated, it gives CASSLDRSGGGYTF.

This chain links TRBV18 with TRBJ2-7; weak D call: TRBD1 (6 bases). From germline, CDR1 is KGHSH and CDR2 LQKENI. V lost 6 bases to trimming and J lost 2 bases, with 17 bases between them. CDR3 length: 15 residues. CDR3 amino acids: CASSLRDNGAYEQYF. The CDR3 DNA reads TGTGCCAGCTCCCTCCGGGACAACGGGGCCTACGAGCAGTACTTC. The entire variable domain, with the rest obtained from reference TRBV18 and TRBJ2-7, is as follows: NAGVMQNPRHLVRRRGQEARLRCSPMKGHSHVYWYRQLPEEGLKFMVYLQKENIIDESGMPKERFSAEFPKEGPSILRIQQVVRGDSAAYFCASSLRDNGAYEQYFGPGTRLTVT.